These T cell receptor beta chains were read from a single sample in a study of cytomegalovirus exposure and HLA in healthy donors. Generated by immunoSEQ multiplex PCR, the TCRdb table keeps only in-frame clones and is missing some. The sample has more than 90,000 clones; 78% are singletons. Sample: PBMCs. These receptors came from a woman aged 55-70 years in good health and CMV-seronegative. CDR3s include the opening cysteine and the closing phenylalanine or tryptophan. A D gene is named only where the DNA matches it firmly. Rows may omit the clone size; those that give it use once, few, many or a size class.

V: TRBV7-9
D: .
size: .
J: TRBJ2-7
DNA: TGTGCCAGCAGCTTAGCGGGCCTCTCCTACGAGCAGTACTTC
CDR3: CASSLAGLSYEQYF

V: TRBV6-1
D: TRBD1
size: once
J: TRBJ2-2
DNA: TGTGCCAGCAGTGTCGTTGCCCCGGGACAGGGGGACGGGGAGCTGTTTTTT
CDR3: CASSVVAPGQGDGELFF

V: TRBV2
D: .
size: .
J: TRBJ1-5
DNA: TGTGCCAGCAGTGTAGCCAGGAATAGCAATCAGCCCCAGCATTTT
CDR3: CASSVARNSNQPQHF

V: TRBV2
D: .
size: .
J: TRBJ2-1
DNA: TGTGCCAGCAGCGAGCCGGGACAAAAAGGCGATGAGCAGTTCTTC
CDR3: CASSEPGQKGDEQFF

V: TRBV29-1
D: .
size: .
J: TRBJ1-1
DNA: TGCAGCGCTGGGAGGACGGTGAACACTGAAGCTTTCTTT
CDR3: CSAGRTVNTEAFF

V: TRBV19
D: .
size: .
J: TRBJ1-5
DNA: TGTGCCAGTAGTATCGGGACACTTGATCAGCCCCAGCATTTT
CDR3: CASSIGTLDQPQHF

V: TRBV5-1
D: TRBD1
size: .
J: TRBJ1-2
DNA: TGCGCCAGCAGCCCGCCGGGACAGGGGAACTATGGCTACACCTTC
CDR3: CASSPPGQGNYGYTF

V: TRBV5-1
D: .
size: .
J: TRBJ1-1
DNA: TGCGCCAGCAGCTTGAGTGAGGGGGTAACTGAAGCTTTCTTT
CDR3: CASSLSEGVTEAFF

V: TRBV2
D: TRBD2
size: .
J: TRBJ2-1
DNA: TGTGCCAGCAGTGCCCAGCGGGGGTCTAATGAGCAGTTCTTC
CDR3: CASSAQRGSNEQFF

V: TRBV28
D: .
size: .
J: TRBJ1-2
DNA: TGTGCCAGCTTCGACAAGAATAGCTATGGCTACACCTTC
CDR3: CASFDKNSYGYTF

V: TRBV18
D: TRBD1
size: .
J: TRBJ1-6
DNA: TGTGCCAGCTCAACCCCCACCGGGACAGAAAATTCACCCCTCCACTTT
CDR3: CASSTPTGTENSPLHF

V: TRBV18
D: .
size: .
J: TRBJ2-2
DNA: TGTGCCAGCTCACCACGTAACGCGGACACCGGGGAGCTGTTTTTT
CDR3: CASSPRNADTGELFF

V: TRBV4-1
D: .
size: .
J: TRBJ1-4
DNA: TGCGCCAGCAGCCCAGCAGCGGAAAAACTGTTTTTT
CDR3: CASSPAAEKLFF

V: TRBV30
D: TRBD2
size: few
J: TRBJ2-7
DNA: TGTGCCTGGACCCCGGGGTCTGGGTTAGCGGGAGATGAGCAGTACTTC
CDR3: CAWTPGSGLAGDEQYF

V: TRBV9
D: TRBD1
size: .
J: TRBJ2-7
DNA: TGTGCCAGCAGCGAGGGGGCGCGGGTAGAGAAGTACGAGCAGTACTTC
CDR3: CASSEGARVEKYEQYF

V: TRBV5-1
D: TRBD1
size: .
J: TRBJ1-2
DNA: TGCGCCAGCAGCTTGGGTGTAACAGGGGGTGGCTACACCTTC
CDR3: CASSLGVTGGGYTF

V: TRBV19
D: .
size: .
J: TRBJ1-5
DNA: TGTGCCAGTAGTATAGATTCGAGCAATCAGCCCCAGCATTTT
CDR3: CASSIDSSNQPQHF

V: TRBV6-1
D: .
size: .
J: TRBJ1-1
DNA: TGTGCCAGCAGTGAACGAGGGGAGGGGGACGCTTTCTTT
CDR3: CASSERGEGDAFF

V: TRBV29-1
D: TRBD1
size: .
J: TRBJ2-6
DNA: TGCAGCGTTGAAATACAGGGGCAACCGAGCTCTGGGGCCAACGTCCTGACTTTC
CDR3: CSVEIQGQPSSGANVLTF

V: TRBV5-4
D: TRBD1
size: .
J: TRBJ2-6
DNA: TGTGCCAGCAGCACCGGACAGGGTCTCCCCCTCTCTGGGGCCAACGTCCTGACTTTC
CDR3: CASSTGQGLPLSGANVLTF

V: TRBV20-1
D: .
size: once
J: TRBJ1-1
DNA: TGCAGTGCTAGAGTGCAGGAGGAGGCTTTCTTT
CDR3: CSARVQEEAFF

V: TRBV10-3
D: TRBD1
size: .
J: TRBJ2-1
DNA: TGTGCCATCAGTGTCCGAGGACAGGGGGATGAGCAGTTCTTC
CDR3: CAISVRGQGDEQFF

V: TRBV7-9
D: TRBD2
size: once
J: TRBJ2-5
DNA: TGTGCCAGCAGCTTAGGGATTGAGAGGAGCGGGAGAGAGACCCAGTACTTC
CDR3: CASSLGIERSGRETQYF

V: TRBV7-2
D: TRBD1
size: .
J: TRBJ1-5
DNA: TGTGCCAGCAGCCGACAGGGACGTCTTGGCAATCAGCCCCAGCATTTT
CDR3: CASSRQGRLGNQPQHF

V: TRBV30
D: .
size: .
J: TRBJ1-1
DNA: TGTGCCTGGAGTTTACAGGGGAACACTGAAGCTTTCTTT
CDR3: CAWSLQGNTEAFF

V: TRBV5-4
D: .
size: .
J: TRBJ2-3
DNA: TGTGCCAGCAGCTTGCGGGGGACAGATACGCAGTATTTT
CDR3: CASSLRGTDTQYF

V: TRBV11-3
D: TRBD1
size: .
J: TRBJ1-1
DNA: TGTGCCAGCAGCTTGGAGGGGGCAAGCACTGAAGCTTTCTTT
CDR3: CASSLEGASTEAFF

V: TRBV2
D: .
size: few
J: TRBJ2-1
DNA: TGTGCCAGCAGTGAAGACGGGAGCCTGTACAATGAGCAGTTCTTC
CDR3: CASSEDGSLYNEQFF

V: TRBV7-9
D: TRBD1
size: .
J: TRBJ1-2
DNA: TGTGCCAGCAGCCGACAGGGGGATGGCTACACCTTC
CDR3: CASSRQGDGYTF

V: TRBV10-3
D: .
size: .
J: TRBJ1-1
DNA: TGTGCCATCAGGAATCGGGACACTGAAGCTTTCTTT
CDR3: CAIRNRDTEAFF

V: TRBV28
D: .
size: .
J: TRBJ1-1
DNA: TGTGGGTGTGGGCCAGGAGGGAATGAAGCTTTCTTT
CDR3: CGCGPGGNEAFF

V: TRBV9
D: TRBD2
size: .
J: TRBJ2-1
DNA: TGTGCCAGCAGCGTAGGGCTAGCGGGGGCATCTGAGCAGTTCTTC
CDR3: CASSVGLAGASEQFF

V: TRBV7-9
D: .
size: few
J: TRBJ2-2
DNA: TGTGCCAGCAGCAACCGGGACTTCTACACCGGGGAGCTGTTTTTT
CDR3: CASSNRDFYTGELFF

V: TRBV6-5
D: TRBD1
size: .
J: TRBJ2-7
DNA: TGTGCCAGCAGAAAAAATCCGGGACAGCGCTACGAGCAGTACTTC
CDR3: CASRKNPGQRYEQYF

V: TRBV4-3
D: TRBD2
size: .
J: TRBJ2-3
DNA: TGCGCCAGCAGCAATCTAGCGGGAGCGTCAGATACGCAGTATTTT
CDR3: CASSNLAGASDTQYF

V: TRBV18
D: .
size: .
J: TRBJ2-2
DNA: TGTGCCAGCTCACCCAGGACAGATACGAACACCGGGGAGCTGTTTTTT
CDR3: CASSPRTDTNTGELFF

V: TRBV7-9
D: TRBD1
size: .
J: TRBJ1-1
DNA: TGTGCCAGCAGCTTAGCTATTTTAGGGGGCGATTCGGACACTGAAGCTTTCTTT
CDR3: CASSLAILGGDSDTEAFF

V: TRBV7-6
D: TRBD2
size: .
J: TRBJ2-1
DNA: TGTGCCAGCAGCTTAGGGGGCGGGAGGGTCTCACCGGGGCAGTTCTTC
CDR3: CASSLGGGRVSPGQFF

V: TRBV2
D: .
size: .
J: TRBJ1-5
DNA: TGTGCCAGCAGCCGGACACCAGATCAGCCCCAGCATTTT
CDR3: CASSRTPDQPQHF

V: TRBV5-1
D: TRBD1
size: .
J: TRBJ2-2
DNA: TGCGCCAGCACACAGGGGGACTTAGGTGCCGGGGAGCTGTTTTTT
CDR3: CASTQGDLGAGELFF

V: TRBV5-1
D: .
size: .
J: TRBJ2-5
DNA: TGCGCCAGCAGCTTGGTTCGGGTTTCGGAGACCCAGTACTTC
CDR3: CASSLVRVSETQYF

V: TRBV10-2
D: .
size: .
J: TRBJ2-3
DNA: TGCGCCAGCCACCCGGGACTTTTTCCAGATACGCAGTATTTT
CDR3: CASHPGLFPDTQYF

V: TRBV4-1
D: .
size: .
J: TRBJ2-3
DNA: TGCGCCAGCAGCCAAGGGGACATCGGGTGGGGCACAGATACGCAGTATTTT
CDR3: CASSQGDIGWGTDTQYF

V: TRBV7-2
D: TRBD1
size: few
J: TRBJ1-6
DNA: TGTGCCAGCAGCTTAGAACAGGGGTATAATTCACCCCTCCACTTT
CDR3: CASSLEQGYNSPLHF

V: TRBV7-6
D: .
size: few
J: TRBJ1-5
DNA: TGTGCCAGCAGCTTGAACGGACAGTCAAATCAGCCCCAGCATTTT
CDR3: CASSLNGQSNQPQHF

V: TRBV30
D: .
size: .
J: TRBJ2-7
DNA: TGTGCCTGGAACCGCGGTTCCTACGAGCAGTACTTC
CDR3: CAWNRGSYEQYF

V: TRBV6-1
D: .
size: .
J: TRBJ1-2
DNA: TGTGCCAGCAGACAGGACTATGGCTACACCTTC
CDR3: CASRQDYGYTF

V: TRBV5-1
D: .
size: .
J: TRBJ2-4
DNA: TGCGCCAGCAGCGAAACAGGGTTAAACATTCAGTACTTC
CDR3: CASSETGLNIQYF

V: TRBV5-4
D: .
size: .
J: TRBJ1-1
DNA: TGTGCCAGCAGCTTATGGGGGGATGGGAACACTGAAGCTTTCTTT
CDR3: CASSLWGDGNTEAFF

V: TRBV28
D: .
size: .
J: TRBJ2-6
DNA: TGTGCCAGCAGTTTATCAGGACAGACCCCCTCTGGGGCCAACGTCCTGACTTTC
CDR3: CASSLSGQTPSGANVLTF

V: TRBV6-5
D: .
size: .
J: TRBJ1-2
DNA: TGTGCCAGCACGAGAGGGAACTATGGCTACACCTTC
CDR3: CASTRGNYGYTF

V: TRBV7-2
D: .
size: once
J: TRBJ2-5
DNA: TGTGCCAGCAGCCAAAGGCGGGCCGGGGAGACCCAGTACTTC
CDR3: CASSQRRAGETQYF

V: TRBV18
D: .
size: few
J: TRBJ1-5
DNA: TGTGCCAGCTCAGGGGGCCTTGGTAACAATCAGCCCCAGCATTTT
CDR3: CASSGGLGNNQPQHF

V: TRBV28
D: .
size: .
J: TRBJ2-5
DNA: TGTGCCAGCAGTTTATTAGACAGGCAAGAGACCCAGTACTTC
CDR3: CASSLLDRQETQYF

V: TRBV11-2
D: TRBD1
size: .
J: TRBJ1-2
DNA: TGTGCCAGCAGCTTATCTCGCAGGGGGTATGGCTACACCTTC
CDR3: CASSLSRRGYGYTF